This T cell receptor beta chain derives from a study of blood T cell repertoires in COVID-19. Overall study context: Some COVID-19 samples were acute and others convalescent; all came from the United States, Italy and Spain. The analysed material was cDNA or gDNA that came from T cells, B-cell-depleted T cells, or PBMCs.

This CDR3 is 15 amino acids long. Germline values: CDR1 SGHDT, CDR2 YYEEEE. V lost 1 base and J lost 3; bases outside the gene matches: 5. Original methodology: Reference gene primer amplification gave nucleated cell count estimates. Clones were read by immunoSEQ multiplex PCR, and TCRdb kept only the in-frame ones, dropping some. The DNA was the basis for D and trimming; V, J and clone size are from that table. The table lists 25,000 to 35,000 clones, around four fifths of them singletons, with more than 7.5% in the top ten. V is TRBV5-6 and J is TRBJ2-3; 7 positions agree with TRBD1. The specimen was peripheral blood. The TCR sequence derives from a woman between 65 and 79 years old with active or convalescent COVID-19. In nucleotides, the CDR3 is TGTGCCAGCAGCTTGACGCAGGGGGTAACAGATACGCAGTATTTT. Protein product: CASSLTQGVTDTQYF.